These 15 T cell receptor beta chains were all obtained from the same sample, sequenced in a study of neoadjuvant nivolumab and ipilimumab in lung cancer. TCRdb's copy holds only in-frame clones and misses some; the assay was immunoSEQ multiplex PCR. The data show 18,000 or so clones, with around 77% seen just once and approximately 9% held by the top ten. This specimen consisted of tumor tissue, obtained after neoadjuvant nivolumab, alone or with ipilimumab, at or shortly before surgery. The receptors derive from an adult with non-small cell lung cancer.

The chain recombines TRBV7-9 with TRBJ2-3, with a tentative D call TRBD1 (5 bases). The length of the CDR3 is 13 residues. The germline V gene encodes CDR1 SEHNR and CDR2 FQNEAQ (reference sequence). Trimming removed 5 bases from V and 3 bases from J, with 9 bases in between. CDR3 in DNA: TGTGCCAGCAGCAAACAGGCGACAGATACGCAGTATTTT. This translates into CASSKQATDTQYF.

The CDR3 spells CASSIRQRFNQPQHF. CDR3 nucleotides: TGTGCCAGCAGCATACGACAACGGTTCAATCAGCCCCAGCATTTT. The J gene is TRBJ1-5, the V gene TRBV5-6; no clear D. With 4 bases removed from V and 3 bases from J, the gap between germline ends came to 14 bases. This CDR3 has 15 amino acids. Germline CDR1 is SGHDT and CDR2 is YYEEEE.

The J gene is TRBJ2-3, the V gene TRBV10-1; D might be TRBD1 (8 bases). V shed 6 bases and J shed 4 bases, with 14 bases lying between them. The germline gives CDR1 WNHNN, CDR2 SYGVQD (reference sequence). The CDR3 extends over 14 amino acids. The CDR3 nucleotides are TGCGCCAGCAGCAGACAGGGGAGGGCAGATACGCAGTATTTT. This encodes CASSRQGRADTQYF.

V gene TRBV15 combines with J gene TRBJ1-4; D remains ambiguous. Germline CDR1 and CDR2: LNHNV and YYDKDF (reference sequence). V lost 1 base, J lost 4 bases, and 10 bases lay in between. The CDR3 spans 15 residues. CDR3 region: CATSRVGFLNEKLFF. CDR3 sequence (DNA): TGTGCCACCAGCAGAGTAGGGTTTCTTAATGAAAAACTGTTTTTT.

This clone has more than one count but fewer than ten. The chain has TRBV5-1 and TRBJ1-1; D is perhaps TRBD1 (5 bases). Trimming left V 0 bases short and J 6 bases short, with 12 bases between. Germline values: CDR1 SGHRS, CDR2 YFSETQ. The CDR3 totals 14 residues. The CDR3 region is CASSLASRGSEAFF. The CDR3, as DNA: TGCGCCAGCAGCTTGGCTTCGAGGGGCTCTGAAGCTTTCTTT.

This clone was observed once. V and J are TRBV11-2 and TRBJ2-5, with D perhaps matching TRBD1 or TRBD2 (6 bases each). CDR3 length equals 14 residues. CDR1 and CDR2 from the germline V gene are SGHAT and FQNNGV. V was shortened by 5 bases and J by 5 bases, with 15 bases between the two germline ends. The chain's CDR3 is CASSIGGGRETQYF. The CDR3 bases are TGTGCCAGCAGCATAGGAGGGGGGCGGGAGACCCAGTACTTC.

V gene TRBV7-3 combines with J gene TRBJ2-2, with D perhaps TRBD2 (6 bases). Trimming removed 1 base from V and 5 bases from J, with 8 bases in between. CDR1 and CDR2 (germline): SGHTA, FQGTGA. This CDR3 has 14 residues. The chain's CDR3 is CASSLIGGTGELFF. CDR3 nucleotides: TGTGCCAGCAGCTTAATTGGGGGGACCGGGGAGCTGTTTTTT.

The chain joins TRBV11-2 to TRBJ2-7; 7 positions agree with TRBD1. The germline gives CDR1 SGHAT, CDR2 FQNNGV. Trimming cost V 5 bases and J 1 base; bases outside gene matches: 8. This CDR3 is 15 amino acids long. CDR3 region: CASSTGTAISYEQYF. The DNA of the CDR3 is TGTGCCAGCAGCACCGGGACAGCAATATCCTACGAGCAGTACTTC.

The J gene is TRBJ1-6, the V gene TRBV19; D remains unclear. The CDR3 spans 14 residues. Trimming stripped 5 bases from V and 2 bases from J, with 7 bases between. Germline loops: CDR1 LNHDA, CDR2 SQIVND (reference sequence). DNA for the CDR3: TGTGCCAGTAGTGCGGGCACCTATAATTCACCCCTCCACTTT. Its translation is CASSAGTYNSPLHF.

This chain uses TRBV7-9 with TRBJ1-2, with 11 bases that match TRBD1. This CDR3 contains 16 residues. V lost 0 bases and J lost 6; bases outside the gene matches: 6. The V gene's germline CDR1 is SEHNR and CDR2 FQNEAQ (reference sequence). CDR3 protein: CASSLARTGGANGYTF. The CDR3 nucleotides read TGTGCCAGCAGCTTAGCTAGGACAGGGGGCGCAAATGGCTACACCTTC. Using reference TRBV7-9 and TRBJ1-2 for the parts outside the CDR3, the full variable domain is DTGVSQNPRHKITKRGQNVTFRCDPISEHNRLYWYRQTLGQGPEFLTYFQNEAQLEKSRLLSDRFSAERPKGSFSTLEIQRTEQGDSAMYLCASSLARTGGANGYTFGSGTRLTVV.

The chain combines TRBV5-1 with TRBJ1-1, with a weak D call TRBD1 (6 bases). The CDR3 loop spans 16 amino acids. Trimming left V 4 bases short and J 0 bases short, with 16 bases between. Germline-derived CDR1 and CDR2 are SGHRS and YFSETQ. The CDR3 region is CASSQSRTAMNTEAFF. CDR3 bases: TGCGCCAGCAGCCAAAGTCGGACAGCCATGAACACTGAAGCTTTCTTT.

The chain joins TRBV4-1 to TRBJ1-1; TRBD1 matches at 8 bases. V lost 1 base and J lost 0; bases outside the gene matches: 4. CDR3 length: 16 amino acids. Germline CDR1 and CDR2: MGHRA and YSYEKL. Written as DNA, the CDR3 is TGCGCCAGCAGCCAAGCTCCGGGACAGGTGAACACTGAAGCTTTCTTT. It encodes CASSQAPGQVNTEAFF.

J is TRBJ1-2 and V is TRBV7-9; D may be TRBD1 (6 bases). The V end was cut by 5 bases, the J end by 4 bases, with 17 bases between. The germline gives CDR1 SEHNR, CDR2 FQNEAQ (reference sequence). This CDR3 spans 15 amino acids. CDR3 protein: CASSRGTGFSYGYTF. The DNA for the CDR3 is TGTGCCAGCAGCCGAGGCACAGGGTTCTCCTATGGCTACACCTTC.

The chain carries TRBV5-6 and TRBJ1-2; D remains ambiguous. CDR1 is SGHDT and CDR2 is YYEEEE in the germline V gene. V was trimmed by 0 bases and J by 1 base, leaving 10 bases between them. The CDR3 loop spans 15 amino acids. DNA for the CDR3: TGTGCCAGCAGCTTGGGCCGTCAGATTAACTATGGCTACACCTTC. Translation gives CASSLGRQINYGYTF.

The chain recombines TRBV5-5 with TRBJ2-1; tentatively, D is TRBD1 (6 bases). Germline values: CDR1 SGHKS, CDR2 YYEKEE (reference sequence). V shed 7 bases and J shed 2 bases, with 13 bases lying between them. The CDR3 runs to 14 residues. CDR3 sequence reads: CASGYRDTYNEQFF. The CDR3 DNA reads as TGTGCCAGCGGATACAGGGATACCTACAATGAGCAGTTCTTC.